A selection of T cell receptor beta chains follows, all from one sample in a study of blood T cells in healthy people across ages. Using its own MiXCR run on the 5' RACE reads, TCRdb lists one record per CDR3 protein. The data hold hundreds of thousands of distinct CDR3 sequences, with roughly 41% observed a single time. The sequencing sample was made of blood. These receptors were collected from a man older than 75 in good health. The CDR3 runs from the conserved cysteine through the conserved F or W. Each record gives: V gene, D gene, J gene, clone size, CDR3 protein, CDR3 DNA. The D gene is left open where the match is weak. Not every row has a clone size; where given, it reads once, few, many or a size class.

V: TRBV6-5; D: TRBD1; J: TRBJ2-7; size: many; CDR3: CASNAGQGAYEQYF; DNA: TGTGCCAGCAACGCGGGACAGGGGGCTTACGAGCAGTACTTC
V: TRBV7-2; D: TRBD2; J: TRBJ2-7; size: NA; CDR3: CASSLGTSGRTYEQYF; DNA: TGTGCCAGCAGCTTAGGGACTAGCGGGAGAACCTACGAGCAGTACTTC
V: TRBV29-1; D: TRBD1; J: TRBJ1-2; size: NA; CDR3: CSAWDRGTLNYGYTF; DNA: TGCAGCGCCTGGGACAGGGGGACCCTTAACTATGGCTACACCTTC
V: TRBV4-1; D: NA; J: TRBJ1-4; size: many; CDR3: CASSQDVALEKLFF; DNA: TGCGCCAGCAGCCAAGATGTCGCCCTTGAAAAACTGTTTTTT
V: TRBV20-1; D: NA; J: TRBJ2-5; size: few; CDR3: CSAGLGQETQYF; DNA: TGCAGTGCTGGCCTTGGGCAAGAGACCCAGTACTTC
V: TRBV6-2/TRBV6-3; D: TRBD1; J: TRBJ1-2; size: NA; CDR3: CASSATGNDGYTF; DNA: TGTGCCAGCAGCGCGACAGGGAATGATGGCTACACCTTC
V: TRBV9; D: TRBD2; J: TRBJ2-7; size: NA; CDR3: CASSVLAGVSSYEQYF; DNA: TGTGCCAGCAGCGTATTGGCGGGGGTTAGCTCCTACGAGCAGTACTTC
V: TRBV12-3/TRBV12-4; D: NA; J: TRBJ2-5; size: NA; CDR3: CASNPGSLQETQYF; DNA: TGTGCCAGCAATCCGGGGTCACTCCAAGAGACCCAGTACTTC
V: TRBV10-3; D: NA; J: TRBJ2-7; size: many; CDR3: CAISEGPISYEQYF; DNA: TGTGCCATCAGTGAGGGGCCAATCTCCTACGAGCAGTACTTC
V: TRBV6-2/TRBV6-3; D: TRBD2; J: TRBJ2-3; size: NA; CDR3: CASSYEPSGNTDTQYF; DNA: TGTGCCAGCAGTTACGAGCCTAGCGGAAACACAGATACGCAGTATTTT
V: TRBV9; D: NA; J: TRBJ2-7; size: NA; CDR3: CASSVGPSGDEQYF; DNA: TGTGCCAGCAGCGTAGGGCCTAGTGGCGACGAGCAGTACTTC
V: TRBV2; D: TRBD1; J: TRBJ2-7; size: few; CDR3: CASSPGQLSGYEQYF; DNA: TGTGCCAGCAGTCCGGGACAGCTCTCGGGTTACGAGCAGTACTTC
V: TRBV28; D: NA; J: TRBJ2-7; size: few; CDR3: CASSWAGRGDEQYF; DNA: TGTGCCAGCAGTTGGGCGGGACGCGGCGACGAGCAGTACTTC
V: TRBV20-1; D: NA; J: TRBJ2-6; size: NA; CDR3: CSAKRGAGANVLTF; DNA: TGCAGTGCTAAAAGGGGGGCTGGGGCCAACGTCCTGACTTTC
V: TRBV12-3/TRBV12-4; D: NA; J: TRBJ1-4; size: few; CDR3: CASSLRMRGEKLFF; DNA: TGTGCCAGCAGCCTCCGGATGAGGGGTGAAAAACTGTTTTTT
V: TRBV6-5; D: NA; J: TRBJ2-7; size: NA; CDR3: CASSRLSRVASYEQYF; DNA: TGTGCCAGCAGTCGGTTGAGCAGGGTTGCGTCCTACGAGCAGTACTTC
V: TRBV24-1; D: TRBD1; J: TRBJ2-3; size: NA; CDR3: CATGSGTAPTDTQYF; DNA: TGTGCCACCGGATCCGGGACAGCACCCACAGATACGCAGTATTTT
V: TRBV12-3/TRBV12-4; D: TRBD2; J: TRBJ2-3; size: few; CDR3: CASTRTRIGDTQYF; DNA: TGTGCCAGCACTCGGACTAGGATAGGAGATACGCAGTATTTT
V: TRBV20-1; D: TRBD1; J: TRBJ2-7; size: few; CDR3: CSARTGTGGWEQYF; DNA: TGCAGTGCTAGGACGGGGACAGGGGGGTGGGAGCAGTACTTC
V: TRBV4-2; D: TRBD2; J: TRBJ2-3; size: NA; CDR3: CTSSQGSTSGGRTQYF; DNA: TGTACCAGCAGCCAGGGGTCCACTAGCGGGGGGCGGACGCAGTATTTT
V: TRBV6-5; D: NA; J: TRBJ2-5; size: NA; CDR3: CATGAGRETQYF; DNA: TGTGCCACAGGGGCGGGGAGAGAGACCCAGTACTTC
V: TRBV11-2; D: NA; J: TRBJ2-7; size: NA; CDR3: CASGPEAGPYEQYF; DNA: TGTGCCAGCGGCCCCGAAGCGGGCCCCTACGAGCAGTACTTC
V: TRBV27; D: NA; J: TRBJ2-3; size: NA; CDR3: CASRTLLGGASDTQYF; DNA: TGTGCCAGCAGAACCCTTTTGGGGGGAGCGTCGGATACGCAGTATTTT
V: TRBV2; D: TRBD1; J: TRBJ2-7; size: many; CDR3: CASSDIGTGAYEQYF; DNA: TGTGCCAGCAGTGATATCGGGACAGGAGCCTACGAGCAGTACTTC
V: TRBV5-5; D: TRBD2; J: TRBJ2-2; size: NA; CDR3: CASSALAGGAGELFF; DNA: TGTGCCAGCAGCGCCCTAGCGGGGGGGGCCGGGGAGCTGTTTTTT
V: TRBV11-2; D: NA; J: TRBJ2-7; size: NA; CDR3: CASSLDTWSYEQYF; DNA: TGTGCCAGCAGCTTAGACACTTGGTCCTACGAGCAGTACTTC
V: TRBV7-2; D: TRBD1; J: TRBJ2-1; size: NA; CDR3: CASSRTGQIYNEQFF; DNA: TGTGCCAGCAGCCGGACAGGCCAGATCTACAATGAGCAGTTCTTC
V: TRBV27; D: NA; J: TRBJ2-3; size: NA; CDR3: CASRRVARDTQYF; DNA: TGTGCCAGCAGGAGAGTAGCGCGAGATACGCAGTATTTT
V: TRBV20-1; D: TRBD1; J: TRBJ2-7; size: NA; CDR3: CSAPWDRGREQYF; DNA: TGCAGTGCTCCCTGGGACAGGGGGCGCGAGCAGTACTTC
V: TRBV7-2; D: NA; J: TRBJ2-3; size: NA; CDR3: CASSLSGFDTQYF; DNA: TGTGCCAGCAGCTTGTCCGGGTTTGATACGCAGTATTTT
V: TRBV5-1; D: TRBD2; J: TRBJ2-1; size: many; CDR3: CASSFYGLAGAGEQFF; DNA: TGCGCCAGCAGCTTTTACGGACTAGCGGGAGCGGGTGAGCAGTTCTTC
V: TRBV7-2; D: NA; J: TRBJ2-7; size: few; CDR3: CASSLRGGKSTHPAGEQYF; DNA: TGTGCCAGCAGCTTAAGGGGGGGCAAATCCACTCATCCAGCCGGCGAGCAGTACTTC
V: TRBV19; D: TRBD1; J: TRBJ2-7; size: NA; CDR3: CASTGGQGVADEQYF; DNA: TGTGCCAGTACCGGCGGACAGGGGGTTGCTGACGAGCAGTACTTC
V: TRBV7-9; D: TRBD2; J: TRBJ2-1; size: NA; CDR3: CASSPPGRLAGGPYNEQFF; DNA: TGTGCCAGCAGTCCCCCGGGGAGGCTAGCGGGAGGTCCTTACAATGAGCAGTTCTTC
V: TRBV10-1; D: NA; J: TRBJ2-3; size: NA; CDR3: CASSGQLSTDTQYF; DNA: TGCGCCAGCAGTGGACAGCTTAGCACAGATACGCAGTATTTT
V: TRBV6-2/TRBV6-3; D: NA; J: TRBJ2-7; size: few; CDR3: CASSYPRGSRYEQYF; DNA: TGTGCCAGCAGTTACCCCAGGGGTTCTCGCTACGAGCAGTACTTC
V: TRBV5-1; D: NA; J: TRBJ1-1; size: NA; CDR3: CASSPRDPLDGGTEPFF; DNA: TGCGCCAGCAGCCCCCGGGACCCTCTTGACGGTGGCACTGAACCTTTCTTT
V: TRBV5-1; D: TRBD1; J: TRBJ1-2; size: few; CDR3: CASSLEGAGGYYGYTF; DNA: TGCGCCAGCAGCTTGGAGGGGGCAGGGGGCTACTATGGCTACACCTTC
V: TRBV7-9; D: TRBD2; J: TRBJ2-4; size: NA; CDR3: CASSRAGTARKNIQYF; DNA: TGTGCCAGCAGCCGAGCGGGGACGGCAAGGAAAAACATTCAGTACTTC
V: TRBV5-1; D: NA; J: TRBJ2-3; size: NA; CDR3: CASDRSTPSTDTQYF; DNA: TGCGCCAGTGACCGGAGCACTCCTAGCACAGATACGCAGTATTTT
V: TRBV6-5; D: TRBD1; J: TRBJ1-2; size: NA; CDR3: CASSYSGGSYGHTF; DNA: TGTGCCAGCAGTTACTCAGGGGGCTCCTATGGCCACACCTTC
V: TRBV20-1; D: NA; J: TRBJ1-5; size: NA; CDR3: CSAATSSNQPRHF; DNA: TGCAGTGCTGCGACGTCTAGCAATCAGCCCCGGCATTTT
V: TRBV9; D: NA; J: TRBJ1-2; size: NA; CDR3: CASSMGRNYGYTF; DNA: TGTGCCAGCAGCATGGGACGGAACTATGGCTACACCTTC
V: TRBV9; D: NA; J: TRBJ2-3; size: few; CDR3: CASRRTPGEGTDTQYF; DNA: TGTGCCAGCAGACGCACCCCCGGGGAGGGCACAGATACGCAGTATTTT
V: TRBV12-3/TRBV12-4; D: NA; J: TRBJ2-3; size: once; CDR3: CASSFSAYTDTQYF; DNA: TGTGCCAGCAGTTTTTCGGCTTACACAGATACGCAGTATTTT
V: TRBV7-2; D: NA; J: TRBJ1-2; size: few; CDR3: CASSPRWTEYGYTF; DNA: TGTGCCAGCAGCCCTCGGTGGACCGAATATGGCTACACCTTC
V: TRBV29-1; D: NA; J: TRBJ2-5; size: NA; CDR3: CSVDDPMGASTETQYF; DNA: TGCAGCGTTGATGACCCAATGGGTGCATCGACAGAGACCCAGTACTTC
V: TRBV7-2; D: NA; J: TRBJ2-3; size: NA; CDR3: CASSMTPGIVTDTQYF; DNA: TGTGCCAGCAGCATGACCCCAGGGATTGTCACAGATACGCAGTATTTT
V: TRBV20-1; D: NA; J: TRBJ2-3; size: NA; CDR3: CSARDYGLTDTQYF; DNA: TGCAGTGCTAGAGATTATGGGCTCACAGATACGCAGTATTTT
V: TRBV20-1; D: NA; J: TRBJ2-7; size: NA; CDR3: CSASNPREQTCEQYF; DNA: TGCAGTGCTAGTAACCCCAGAGAGCAGACCTGCGAGCAGTACTTC
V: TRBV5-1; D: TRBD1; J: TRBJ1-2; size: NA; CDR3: CASGTGQGKDGYTF; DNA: TGCGCCAGCGGCACAGGACAGGGGAAGGATGGCTACACCTTC
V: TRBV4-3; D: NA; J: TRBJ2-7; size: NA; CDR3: CASSQDLGGGSYEQYF; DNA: TGCGCCAGCAGCCAAGATCTTGGAGGGGGCAGTTACGAGCAGTACTTC
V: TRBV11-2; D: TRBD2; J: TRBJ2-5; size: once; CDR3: CASSSAGVIQESQYF; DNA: TGTGCCAGCAGCTCAGCGGGGGTTATCCAAGAGAGCCAGTACTTC
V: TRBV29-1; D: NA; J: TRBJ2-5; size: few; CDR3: CSVRFRSSNQETQYF; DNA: TGCAGCGTTAGGTTCCGGTCGTCAAATCAAGAGACCCAGTACTTC
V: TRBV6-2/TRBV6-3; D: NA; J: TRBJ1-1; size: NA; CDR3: CASGRERTEAFF; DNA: TGTGCCAGCGGAAGGGAACGAACTGAAGCTTTCTTT